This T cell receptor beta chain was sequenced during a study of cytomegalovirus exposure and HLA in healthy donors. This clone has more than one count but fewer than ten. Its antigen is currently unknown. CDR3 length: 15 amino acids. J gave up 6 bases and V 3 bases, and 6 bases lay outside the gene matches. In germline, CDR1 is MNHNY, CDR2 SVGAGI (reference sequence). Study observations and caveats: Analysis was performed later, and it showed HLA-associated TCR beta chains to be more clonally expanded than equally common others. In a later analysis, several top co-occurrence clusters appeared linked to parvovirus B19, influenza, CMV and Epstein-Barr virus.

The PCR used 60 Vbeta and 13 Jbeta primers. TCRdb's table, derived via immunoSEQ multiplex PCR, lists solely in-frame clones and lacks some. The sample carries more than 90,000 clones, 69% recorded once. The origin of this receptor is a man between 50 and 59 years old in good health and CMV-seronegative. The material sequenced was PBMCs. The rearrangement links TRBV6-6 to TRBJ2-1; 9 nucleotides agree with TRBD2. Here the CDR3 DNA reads TGTGCCAGCAGTTATGGTAGCGGGAGACCCAATGAGCAGTTCTTC. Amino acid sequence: CASSYGSGRPNEQFF.